The 3 T cell receptor beta chains given below trace back to one sample, sequenced in a study of T cell responses to AZD1222 COVID-19 vaccine. Here immunoSEQ multiplex PCR was the method, and the copy in TCRdb shows in-frame clones only, minus some. The sample yields about 150,000 clones, roughly 90% seen once. This specimen was peripheral blood, taken on day 0 of MenACWY control vaccination. The origin of the receptors is an adult in good health.

The chain carries TRBV10-3 and TRBJ1-1; the D gene is possibly TRBD1 (6 bases). V was clipped by 6 bases and J by 3 bases, with 14 bases between them. This CDR3 has 14 amino acids. In germline, CDR1 is ENHRY, CDR2 SYGVKD. CDR3 amino acids: CAISATGTDTEAFF. As DNA, the CDR3 is TGTGCCATCAGCGCTACAGGGACGGACACTGAAGCTTTCTTT.

The V gene is TRBV5-4, the J gene TRBJ1-2; D perhaps matches TRBD1 (6 bases). Germline V gene sequence: CDR1 SGHNT, CDR2 YYREEE (reference sequence). V was trimmed by 2 bases and J by 2 bases, leaving 13 bases between them. The length of the CDR3 is 15 residues. Here the CDR3 reads CASSLIYRANYGYTF. The CDR3, as DNA: TGTGCCAGCAGCTTAATTTACAGGGCAAACTATGGCTACACCTTC.

The rearrangement joins TRBV18 to TRBJ1-1; D uncertain. This CDR3 is built from 13 residues. The germline V gene has CDR1 KGHSH and CDR2 LQKENI. Trimming pared 5 bases from V and 0 bases from J, leaving 7 bases between. CDR3 protein: CASSYGVNTEAFF. In DNA form, the CDR3 reads TGTGCCAGCTCATATGGGGTGAACACTGAAGCTTTCTTT.